Below, 27 T cell receptor beta chains from the same sample are listed, as sequenced in a study of T cells after yellow fever vaccination. TCRdb ran MiXCR on the 5' RACE reads and lists one entry per CDR3 protein. The table includes hundreds of thousands of distinct CDR3 sequences, about 12% detected once. The sequences come from PBMCs, collected on the day of the yellow fever booster vaccination. These receptors were obtained from a man between 25 and 39 years old who received the YFV17D yellow fever vaccine.

At least ten counts were recorded for this clonotype. The rearrangement links TRBV20-1 to TRBJ2-2; no definite D call. V was cut by 0 bases and J by 3 bases, with 5 bases left in between. The CDR3 is 13 amino acids. Germline V CDR1 and CDR2: DFQATT, SNEGSKA (reference sequence). DNA for the CDR3: TGCAGTGCTAGAGATCCCCACACCGGGGAGCTGTTTTTT. Translated, it gives CSARDPHTGELFF.

This clonotype has just a few counts. The CDR3 nucleotides are TGCAGTGCTCAGAAAGACAGGAGGACCGGGGAGCTGTTTTTT. It yields the protein CSAQKDRRTGELFF. V is TRBV20-1 and J is TRBJ2-2, with D possibly TRBD1 on 6 matching bases. Per the germline V gene, CDR1 is DFQATT and CDR2 is SNEGSKA (reference sequence). Trimming shortened V by 5 bases and J by 5 bases, and 15 bases separated the two germline ends. This CDR3 is 14 amino acids long.

This chain connects TRBV28 to TRBJ1-2; possibly TRBD1 for D (5 bases). The CDR3 covers 14 residues. V was pared by 7 bases and J by 3 bases, with 15 bases between. The germline CDR1 and CDR2 sequences are MDHEN and SYDVKM. CDR3 in amino acids: CASTAGDRHYGYTF. In DNA form, the CDR3 reads TGTGCCAGCACGGCAGGCGACAGACACTATGGCTACACCTTC.

This clonotype was picked up a small number of times. CDR3 amino acids: CASSESAVYTQYF. CDR3 DNA: TGTGCCAGCAGTGAATCAGCCGTATATACGCAGTATTTT. The chain combines TRBV6-1 with TRBJ2-3; D gene unclear. The germline V and J ends were trimmed by 2 bases and 7 bases, with 10 bases remaining between them. This CDR3 comprises 13 residues. Looked up from germline, CDR1 is MNHNS and CDR2 is SASEGT.

This clonotype appeared a few times. The J gene is TRBJ2-5, the V gene TRBV7-2, with 12 bases matching TRBD2. The V and J ends lost 5 bases and 3 bases, in that order; junction bases with no gene match: 7. The V gene's germline CDR1 is SGHTA and CDR2 FQGNSA. This CDR3 comprises 16 residues. The CDR3 nucleotides read TGTGCCAGCAGCACCGGACTAGCGGGACTCAAAGAGACCCAGTACTTC. Translation: CASSTGLAGLKETQYF.

J is TRBJ2-5 and V is TRBV4-2, with a weak D call TRBD1 (6 bases). V lost 1 base and J lost 2, with 11 bases in between. The CDR3 covers 15 residues. Germline CDR1 and CDR2: LGHNA and YNFKEQ. CDR3 region: CASSQAAGQQETQYF. In DNA form, the CDR3 reads TGTGCCAGCAGCCAAGCCGCAGGACAGCAAGAGACCCAGTACTTC.

CDR3 region: CSVELYGTGADTQYF. The CDR3 nucleotides read TGCAGCGTTGAGTTGTATGGGACAGGGGCAGATACGCAGTATTTT. This chain joins TRBV29-1 and TRBJ2-3, with 10 bases matching TRBD1. This CDR3 contains 15 residues. CDR1 SQVTM and CDR2 ANQGSEA come from the germline V gene. V lost 3 bases and J lost 4; bases outside the gene matches: 7.

This clonotype was counted only a few times. The chain has TRBV5-1 and TRBJ2-5; D is possibly TRBD2 (6 bases). Germline V gene data show CDR1 as SGHRS and CDR2 as YFSETQ. Trimming pared 0 bases from V and 5 bases from J, leaving 11 bases between. This CDR3 is 14 amino acids long. CDR3: CASSLETSWETQYF. DNA for the CDR3: TGCGCCAGCAGCTTGGAGACTAGTTGGGAGACCCAGTACTTC.

This rearrangement joins TRBV10-3 to TRBJ2-3; weak D call: TRBD2 (6 bases). Per the germline V gene, CDR1 is ENHRY and CDR2 is SYGVKD. This CDR3 is 15 amino acids long. Trimming took off 0 bases at V and 4 bases at J, with 11 bases between the two ends. The CDR3, as DNA: TGTGCCATCAGTGAGTCCGGGACTGGGCCAGATACGCAGTATTTT. This translates into CAISESGTGPDTQYF.

In this sample, this clonotype turned up a few times. CDR3 DNA sequence: TGTGCCAGCAGCCCCCTAGTCGGCGAAGGGGGGGAAAAACTGTTTTTT. The encoded protein is CASSPLVGEGGEKLFF. The chain has TRBV25-1 and TRBJ1-4; D perhaps matches TRBD1 (6 bases). This CDR3 spans 16 amino acids. Germline V CDR1 and CDR2: MGHDK, SYGVNS. Trimming took off 6 bases at V and 8 bases at J, with 22 bases between the two ends.

This clonotype has just one count. V usage is TRBV2 and J usage is TRBJ2-1, with D perhaps matching TRBD2 (6 bases). Germline assignment: CDR1 SNHLY and CDR2 FYNNEI. The CDR3 runs to 14 residues. Trimming stripped 4 bases from V and 4 bases from J, with 11 bases between. CDR3: CASSVREAYNEQFF. The CDR3 DNA reads as TGTGCCAGCAGTGTGCGGGAAGCTTACAATGAGCAGTTCTTC.

This clonotype was picked up a small number of times. This chain connects TRBV3-1 to TRBJ2-7; the match to TRBD1 covers 9 bases. Trimming removed 1 base from V and 5 bases from J; junction bases left unmatched: 9. This CDR3 has 16 amino acids. Germline loops: CDR1 LGHDT, CDR2 YNNKEL (reference sequence). The DNA of the CDR3 is TGTGCCAGCAGCCAAGTATTTGGGACAGGGTCGAACGAGCAGTACTTC. Residues: CASSQVFGTGSNEQYF.

The chain employs TRBV10-3 and TRBJ2-4, with a possible D match to TRBD2 (5 bases). The CDR3 covers 17 residues. CDR1 is ENHRY and CDR2 is SYGVKD in the germline V gene. V was cut by 8 bases and J by 0 bases, with 20 bases left in between. CDR3 protein: CAIGVGGGMLAKNIQYF. In nucleotides, the CDR3 is TGTGCCATCGGGGTAGGAGGTGGGATGCTAGCCAAAAACATTCAGTACTTC.

The chain employs TRBV29-1 and TRBJ2-7; 10 nucleotides match TRBD2. CDR3 length: 15 amino acids. The V segment lost 7 bases and the J segment 1 base; nucleotides outside the gene matches: 10. The germline CDR1 and CDR2 sequences are SQVTM and ANQGSEA. CDR3 sequence reads: CSADGGSGGSYEQYF. The CDR3 DNA sequence: TGCAGCGCCGATGGTGGTAGCGGGGGGTCCTACGAGCAGTACTTC.

This clonotype was observed a single time. J is TRBJ2-3 and V is TRBV12-3 or TRBV12-4; D unclear. Trimming removed 5 bases at V and 1 base at J, with 16 bases between. The CDR3 covers 16 residues. The CDR3 coding sequence is TGTGCCAGCAGTGACTCGGGCGGATTGCGCACAGATACGCAGTATTTT. It translates to CASSDSGGLRTDTQYF.

This clonotype turned up a few times. The chain uses TRBV7-2 and TRBJ2-3; tentatively, D is TRBD1 or TRBD2 (5 bases each). V lost 1 base and J 1 base, leaving 15 bases between the germline ends. Germline V gene sequence: CDR1 SGHTA, CDR2 FQGNSA. CDR3 length equals 17 residues. This CDR3 reads CASSLVGVLSRTDTQYF. Written as DNA, the CDR3 is TGTGCCAGCAGCTTAGTGGGGGTTCTGTCCCGCACAGATACGCAGTATTTT.

This clonotype was found many times. The CDR3 region is CASSPGGQGSPLHF. CDR3 coding DNA: TGTGCCAGCAGCCCGGGAGGCCAGGGTTCACCCCTCCACTTT. This rearrangement joins TRBV7-6 to TRBJ1-6; a possible D gene is TRBD1 (5 bases). V dropped 5 bases and J dropped 9 bases, with 14 bases sitting between them. The length of the CDR3 is 14 residues. The V gene's germline CDR1 is SGHVS and CDR2 FNYEAQ.

The chain is built from TRBV12-3 or TRBV12-4 and TRBJ1-2; perhaps TRBD1 as D (5 bases). This CDR3 contains 14 residues. The V end was cut by 5 bases, the J end by 8 bases, with 18 bases between. CDR3 DNA: TGTGCCAGCAGTCGAGATAACCAGGGCGGGGGCTACACCTTC. Translating it yields CASSRDNQGGGYTF.

The sample holds many counts of this clonotype. This chain connects TRBV20-1 to TRBJ1-1; D uncertain. Trimming left V 3 bases short and J 5 bases short, with 13 bases between. Germline loops: CDR1 DFQATT, CDR2 SNEGSKA (reference sequence). This CDR3 contains 13 residues. CDR3 residues: CSASVGKGTEAFF. The CDR3 DNA is TGCAGTGCTAGTGTAGGGAAGGGTACTGAAGCTTTCTTT.

This rearrangement joins TRBV6-2 or TRBV6-3 to TRBJ2-2; tentatively, D is TRBD1 (5 bases). The CDR3 is made up of 13 amino acids. The V end was cut by 7 bases, the J end by 4 bases, with 10 bases between. The germline gives CDR1 MNHEY, CDR2 SVGEGT. The CDR3 here is CASNLQGTGELFF. The CDR3 nucleotides read TGTGCCAGCAATCTCCAGGGCACCGGGGAGCTGTTTTTT.

This clonotype turned up a few times. This chain connects TRBV4-1 to TRBJ1-2; the D gene is possibly TRBD1 (5 bases). The V gene lost 0 bases and the J gene lost 7 bases, with 12 bases spanning the gap. Looked up from germline, CDR1 is MGHRA and CDR2 is YSYEKL. The CDR3 consists of 14 residues. CDR3 DNA sequence: TGCGCCAGCAGCCAAGATAGGGGACCCCGTGGCTACACCTTC. Amino acid sequence: CASSQDRGPRGYTF.

The genes are TRBV5-6 and TRBJ1-3, with D maybe TRBD1 (5 bases). Germline-derived CDR1 and CDR2 are SGHDT and YYEEEE. Between the trimmed V and J ends, which lost 4 bases and 4 bases, there was a span of 12 bases. This CDR3 has 14 residues. The CDR3 coding sequence is TGTGCCAGCAGCACGACCAGGGAGGGAAACACCATATATTTT. Translating it yields CASSTTREGNTIYF.

In its sample, this clonotype was seen a few times. The chain employs TRBV23-1 and TRBJ2-3; TRBD1 agrees at 7 bases. TRBV23-1 counts as an open reading frame of uncertain function. The CDR3 extends over 14 amino acids. V trimming: 3 bases; J trimming: 4 bases; junction bases outside the gene matches: 4. The CDR3 DNA sequence: TGCGCCAGCAGTCAGAAAACAGGGGCAGATACGCAGTATTTT. Protein: CASSQKTGADTQYF.

This chain uses TRBV6-5 with TRBJ2-1, with 13 positions matching TRBD2. The J segment lost 7 bases and the V segment lost 2 bases, leaving 8 bases of the junction unmatched. This CDR3 is 17 amino acids long. Germline V gene data show CDR1 as MNHEY and CDR2 as SVGAGI. CDR3 sequence reads: CASSYRPGLAGDNEQFF. CDR3 bases: TGTGCCAGCAGTTACCGCCCCGGACTAGCGGGAGATAATGAGCAGTTCTTC.

This clonotype was seen more than once but under ten times. The chain recombines TRBV7-6 with TRBJ2-7; D is undetermined. The CDR3 runs to 14 residues. Trimming cost V 6 bases and J 2 bases, with 14 bases left between them. Germline CDR1 and CDR2: SGHVS and FNYEAQ. The CDR3 nucleotides are TGTGCCAGCAGTTATCCAGGAGCCACCTACGAGCAGTACTTC. Its translation: CASSYPGATYEQYF.

This sequence joins TRBV6-2 or TRBV6-3 and TRBJ2-7, with D perhaps TRBD2 (6 bases). CDR1 and CDR2 from the germline V gene are MNHEY and SVGEGT. The CDR3 is 13 residues long. Trimming took 5 bases from V and 3 from J, leaving 11 bases between them. The CDR3 reads CASSNRDFYEQYF. The CDR3 nucleotides are TGTGCCAGCAGTAATAGGGACTTCTACGAGCAGTACTTC.

This clonotype was seen a handful of times. The chain employs TRBV18 and TRBJ2-5; D perhaps matches TRBD1 (5 bases). Trimming left V 2 bases short and J 3 bases short, with 10 bases between. This CDR3 is built from 14 residues. Germline V gene sequence: CDR1 KGHSH, CDR2 LQKENI. CDR3 nucleotides: TGTGCCAGCTCACCAAGCAGGGTGGAAGAGACCCAGTACTTC. This sequence encodes CASSPSRVEETQYF.